This T cell receptor (beta chain) appears in the sequencing data of a study of blood T cell repertoires in COVID-19. Comments on this clone: Different DNA sequences within this sample yield the same CDR3.

In the study's own analysis: Estimation of nucleated cell counts relied on the amplification of reference gene primers. TCRdb keeps only in-frame clones here, not all; method: immunoSEQ multiplex PCR. The V and J calls and clone size are taken from that table; D and trimming were inferred from the DNA. The sample includes roughly 150,000 clones, 70% to 90% of them seen just once. The CDR3 runs 16 residues. Germline loops: CDR1 KGHSH, CDR2 LQKENI. Trimming took 0 bases from V and 4 from J, leaving 13 bases between them. Participants had their cohort set by participant-reported clinical history. The sequenced sample consisted of PBMCs or T cells enriched from blood (not recorded which). The clonotype was recovered from a woman in her 40s who had recovered from COVID-19. J is TRBJ1-3 and V is TRBV18; TRBD1 is a possible D gene (6 bases). This chain's CDR3 is CASSPPVRGSGNTIYF. In nucleotides, the CDR3 is TGTGCCAGCTCACCACCGGTTAGGGGGTCCGGAAACACCATATATTTT.